This TCR beta chain came from a study of cytomegalovirus exposure and HLA in healthy donors. Regarding this clone: The target antigen is unknown. Different DNA sequences within this sample yield the same CDR3.

CDR3 length: 13 residues. The V gene's germline CDR1 is SNHLY and CDR2 FYNNEI. After removal of 9 bases from V and 2 bases from J, the junction contained 1 base not matched to a gene. Notes on the study in general: Some public TCRs appeared in many individuals, while most sequences were rare.

Assay: immunoSEQ multiplex PCR; the TCRdb copy retains only in-frame clones and omits some. The sample includes about 340,000 clones, 86% of them seen just once. The sequencing input was PBMCs. The rearrangement uses TRBV2 and TRBJ2-7; 13 bases align to TRBD2. The sequence was collected from a woman in her late teens or twenties in good health and CMV-seronegative. In nucleotides, the CDR3 is TGTGCCAGGGGACTAGCGGGGACCTACGAGCAGTACTTC. As protein: CARGLAGTYEQYF. Based on the CDR3 plus reference TRBV2 and TRBJ2-7, the full variable domain is EPEVTQTPSHQVTQMGQEVILRCVPISNHLYFYWYRQILGQKVEFLVSFYNNEISEKSEIFDDQFSVERPDGSNFTLKIRSTKLEDSAMYFCARGLAGTYEQYFGPGTRLTVT.